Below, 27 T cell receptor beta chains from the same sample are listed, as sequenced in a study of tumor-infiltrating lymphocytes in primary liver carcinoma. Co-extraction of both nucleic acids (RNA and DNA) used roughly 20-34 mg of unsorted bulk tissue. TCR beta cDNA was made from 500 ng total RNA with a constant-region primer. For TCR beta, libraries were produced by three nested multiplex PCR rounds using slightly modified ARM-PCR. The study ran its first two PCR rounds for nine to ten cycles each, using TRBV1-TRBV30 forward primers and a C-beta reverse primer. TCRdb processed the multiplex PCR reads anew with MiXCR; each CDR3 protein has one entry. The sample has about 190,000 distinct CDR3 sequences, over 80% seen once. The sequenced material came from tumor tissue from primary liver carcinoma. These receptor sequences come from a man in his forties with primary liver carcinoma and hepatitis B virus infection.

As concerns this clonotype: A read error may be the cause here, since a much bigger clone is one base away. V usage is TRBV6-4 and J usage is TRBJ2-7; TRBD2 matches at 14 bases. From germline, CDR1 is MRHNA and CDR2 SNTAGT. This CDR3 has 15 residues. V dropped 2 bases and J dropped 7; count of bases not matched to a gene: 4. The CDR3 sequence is CASSDGTSGSNEQYF. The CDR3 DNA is TGTGCCAGCAGTGACGGGACTAGCGGGAGTAATGAGCAGTACTTC.

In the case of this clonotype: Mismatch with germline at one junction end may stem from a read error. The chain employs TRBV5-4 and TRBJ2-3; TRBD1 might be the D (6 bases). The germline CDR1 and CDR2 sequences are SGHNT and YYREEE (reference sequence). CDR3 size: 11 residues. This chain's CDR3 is CASSLNERTDF. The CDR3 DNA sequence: TGTGCCAGCAGTCTGAATGAAAGGACAGATTTT.

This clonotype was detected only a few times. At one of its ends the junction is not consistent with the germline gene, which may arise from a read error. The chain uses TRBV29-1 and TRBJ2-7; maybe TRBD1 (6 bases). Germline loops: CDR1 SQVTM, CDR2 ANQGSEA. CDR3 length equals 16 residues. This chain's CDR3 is CGVEGSAQGSLLGQYF. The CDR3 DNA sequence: TGCGGCGTTGAAGGAAGTGCACAGGGCTCCCTCCTCGGGCAGTACTTC.

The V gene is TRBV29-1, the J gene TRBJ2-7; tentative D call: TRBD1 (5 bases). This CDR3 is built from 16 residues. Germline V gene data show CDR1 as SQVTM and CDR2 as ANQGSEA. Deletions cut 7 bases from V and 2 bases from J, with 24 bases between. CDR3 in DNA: TGCAGCGCCATGACATCTGGGGCCAGCATTCCCTACGAGCAGTACTTC. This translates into CSAMTSGASIPYEQYF.

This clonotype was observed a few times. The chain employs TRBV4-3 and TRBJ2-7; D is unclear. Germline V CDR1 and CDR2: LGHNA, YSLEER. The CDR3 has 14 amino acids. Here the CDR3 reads CASSHLGGAGEQYV. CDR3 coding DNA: TGCGCCAGCAGCCACCTGGGCGGAGCAGGCGAGCAGTATGTC.

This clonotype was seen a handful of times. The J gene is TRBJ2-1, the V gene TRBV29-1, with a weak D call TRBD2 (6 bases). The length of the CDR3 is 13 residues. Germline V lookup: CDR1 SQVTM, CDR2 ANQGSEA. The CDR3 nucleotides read TGCAGTGACACCCGGGACTTCACGAGGGAGCAGTTCTTC. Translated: CSDTRDFTREQFF.

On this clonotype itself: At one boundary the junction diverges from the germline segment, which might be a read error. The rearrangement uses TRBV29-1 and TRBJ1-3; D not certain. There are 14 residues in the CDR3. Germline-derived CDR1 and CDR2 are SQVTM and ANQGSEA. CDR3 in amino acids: CIVLAPDSGNIIYF. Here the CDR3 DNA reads TGCATCGTACTAGCCCCCGACTCTGGGAACATCATATATTTT.

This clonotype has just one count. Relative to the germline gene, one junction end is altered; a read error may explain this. CDR3 sequence reads: CASRSSTDTQNF. The DNA for the CDR3 is TGTGCCAGCAGATCCAGCACAGATACGCAGAATTTT. V usage is TRBV28 and J usage is TRBJ2-3; D not certain. Germline V gene data show CDR1 as MDHEN and CDR2 as SYDVKM. This CDR3 contains 12 residues.

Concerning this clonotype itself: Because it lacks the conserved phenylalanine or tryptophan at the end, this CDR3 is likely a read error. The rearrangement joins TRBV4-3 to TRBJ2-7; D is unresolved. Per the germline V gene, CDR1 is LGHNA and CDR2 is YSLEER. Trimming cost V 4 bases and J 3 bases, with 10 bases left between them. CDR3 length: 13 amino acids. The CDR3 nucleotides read TGCGCCAGCAGCCCAGTCAAGGGCTACGAGCAGTACATC. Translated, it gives CASSPVKGYEQYI.

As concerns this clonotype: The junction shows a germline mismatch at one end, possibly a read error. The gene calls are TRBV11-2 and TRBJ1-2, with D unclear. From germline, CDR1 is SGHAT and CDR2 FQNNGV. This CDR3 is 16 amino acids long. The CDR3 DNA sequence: TGTGTCAGCAGCTTAGATTTAGTAGCCTATTCTCGAGGCTACACCTTC. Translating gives CVSSLDLVAYSRGYTF.

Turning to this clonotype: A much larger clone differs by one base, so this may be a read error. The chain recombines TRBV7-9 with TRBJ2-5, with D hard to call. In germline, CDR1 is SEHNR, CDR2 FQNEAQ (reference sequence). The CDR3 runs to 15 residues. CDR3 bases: TGTGCCAACAGCCAGGAGTCCACACTGCGAGAGACCCAGTACTTC. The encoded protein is CANSQESTLRETQYF.

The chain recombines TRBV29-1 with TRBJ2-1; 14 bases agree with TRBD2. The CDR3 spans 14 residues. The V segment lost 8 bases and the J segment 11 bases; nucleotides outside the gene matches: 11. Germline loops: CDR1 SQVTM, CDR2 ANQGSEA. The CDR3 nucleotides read TGCAGCTCCTATATTGGGACTAGCGGGGGCCAGCAGTTCTTC. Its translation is CSSYIGTSGGQQFF.

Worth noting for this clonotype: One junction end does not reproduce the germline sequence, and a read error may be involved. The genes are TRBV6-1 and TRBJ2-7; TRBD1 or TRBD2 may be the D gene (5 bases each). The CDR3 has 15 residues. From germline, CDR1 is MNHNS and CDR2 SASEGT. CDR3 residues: CANSVGTVVSYEQYF. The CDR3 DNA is TGCGCCAACAGTGTTGGGACGGTGGTCTCCTACGAGCAGTACTTC.

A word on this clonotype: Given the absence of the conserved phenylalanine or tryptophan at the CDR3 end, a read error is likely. CDR3 loop: CATSEDRGAYKDIQYL. CDR3 nucleotide sequence: TGTGCCACCAGTGAGGACAGGGGCGCCTACAAAGACATTCAGTACCTC. The rearrangement uses TRBV24-1 and TRBJ2-4; 9 bases line up with TRBD1. Germline CDR1 is KGHDR and CDR2 is SFDVKD. The CDR3 runs to 16 residues.

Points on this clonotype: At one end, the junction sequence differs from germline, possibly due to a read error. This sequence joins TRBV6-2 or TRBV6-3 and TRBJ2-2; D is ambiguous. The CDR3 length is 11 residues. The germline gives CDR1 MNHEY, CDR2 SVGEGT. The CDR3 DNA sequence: TGTGCCAGTAGTTCCTCCTGGGAGCTGTTTTTT. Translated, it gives CASSSSWELFF.

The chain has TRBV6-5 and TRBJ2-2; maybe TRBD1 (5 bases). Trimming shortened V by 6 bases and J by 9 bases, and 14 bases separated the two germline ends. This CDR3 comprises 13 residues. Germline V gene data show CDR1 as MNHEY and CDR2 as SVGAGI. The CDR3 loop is CASRYQDIWELFF. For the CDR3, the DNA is TGTGCCAGCAGATACCAGGACATCTGGGAGCTGTTTTTT.

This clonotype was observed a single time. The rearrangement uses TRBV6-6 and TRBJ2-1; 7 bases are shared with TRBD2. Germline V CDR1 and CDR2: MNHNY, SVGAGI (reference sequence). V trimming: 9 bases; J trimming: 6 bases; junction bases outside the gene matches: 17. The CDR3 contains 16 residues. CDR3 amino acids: CASSPTTSGGGNEQFF. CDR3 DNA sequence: TGTGCCAGTAGTCCGACCACATCGGGAGGCGGCAATGAGCAGTTCTTC.

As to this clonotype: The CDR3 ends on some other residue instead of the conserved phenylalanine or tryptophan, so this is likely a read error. The CDR3 DNA reads as TGTGCCAGCTGTAGCGGGAGGGAAGGAGATCTCTACTACGAGCAGTACTAC. It specifies CASCSGREGDLYYEQYY. This chain connects TRBV6-2 or TRBV6-3 to TRBJ2-7; 11 positions match TRBD2. CDR3 length: 17 amino acids. The V gene's germline CDR1 is MNHEY and CDR2 SVGEGT. With 8 bases clipped from V and 3 bases from J, the junction kept 15 bases outside the gene matches.

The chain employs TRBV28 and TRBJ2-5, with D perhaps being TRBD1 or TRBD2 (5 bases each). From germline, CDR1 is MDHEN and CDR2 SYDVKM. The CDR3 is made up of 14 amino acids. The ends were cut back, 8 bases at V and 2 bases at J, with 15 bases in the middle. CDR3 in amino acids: CASWDGAEQETQYF. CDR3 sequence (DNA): TGTGCCAGCTGGGACGGGGCTGAGCAAGAGACCCAGTACTTC.

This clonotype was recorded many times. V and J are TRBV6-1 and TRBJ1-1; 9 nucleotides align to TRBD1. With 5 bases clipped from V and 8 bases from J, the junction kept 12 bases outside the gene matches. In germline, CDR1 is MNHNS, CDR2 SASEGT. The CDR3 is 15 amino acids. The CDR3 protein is CASSLTGGGGREAFF. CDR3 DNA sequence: TGTGCCAGCAGTCTCACAGGGGGCGGAGGACGAGAAGCTTTCTTT.

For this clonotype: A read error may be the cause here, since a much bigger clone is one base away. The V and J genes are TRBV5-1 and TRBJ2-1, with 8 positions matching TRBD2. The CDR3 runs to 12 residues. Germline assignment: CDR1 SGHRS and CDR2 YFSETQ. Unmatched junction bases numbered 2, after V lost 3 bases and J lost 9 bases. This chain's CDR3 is CASSWSGSEQFF. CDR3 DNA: TGCGCCAGCAGCTGGAGCGGGAGTGAGCAGTTCTTC. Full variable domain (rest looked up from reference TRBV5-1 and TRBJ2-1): KAGVTQTPRYLIKTRGQQVTLSCSPISGHRSVSWYQQTPGQGLQFLFEYFSETQRNKGNFPGRFSGRQFSNSRSEMNVSTLELGDSALYLCASSWSGSEQFFGPGTRLTVL.

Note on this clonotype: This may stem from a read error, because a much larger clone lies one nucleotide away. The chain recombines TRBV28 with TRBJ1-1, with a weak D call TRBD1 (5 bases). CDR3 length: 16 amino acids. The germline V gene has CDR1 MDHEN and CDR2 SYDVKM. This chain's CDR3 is CDSSPRGQYISTEAFF. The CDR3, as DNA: TGTGACAGCAGTCCGCGGGGCCAATACATCTCTACTGAAGCTTTCTTT.

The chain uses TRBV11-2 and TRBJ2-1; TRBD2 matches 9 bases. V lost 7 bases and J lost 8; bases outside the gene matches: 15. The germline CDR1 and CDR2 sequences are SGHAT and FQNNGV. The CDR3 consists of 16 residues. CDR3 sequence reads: CASTNSGSPQNYEQFF. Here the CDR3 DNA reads TGTGCCAGCACAAATAGCGGGAGCCCACAGAACTATGAGCAGTTCTTC.

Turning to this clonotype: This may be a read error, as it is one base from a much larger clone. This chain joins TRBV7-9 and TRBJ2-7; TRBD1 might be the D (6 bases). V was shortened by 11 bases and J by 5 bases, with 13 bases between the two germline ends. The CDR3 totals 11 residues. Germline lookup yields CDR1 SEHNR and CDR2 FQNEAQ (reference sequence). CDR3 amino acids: CAGGQSNEQYF. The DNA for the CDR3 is TGTGCCGGTGGACAGTCCAACGAGCAGTACTTC.

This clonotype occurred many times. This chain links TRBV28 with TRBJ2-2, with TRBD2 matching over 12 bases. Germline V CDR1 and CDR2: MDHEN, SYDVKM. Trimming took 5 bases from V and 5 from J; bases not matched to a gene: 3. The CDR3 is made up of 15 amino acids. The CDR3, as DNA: TGTGCCAGCAGTCCTAGCGGGAGGGCTACCGGGGAGCTGTTTTTT. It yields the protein CASSPSGRATGELFF.

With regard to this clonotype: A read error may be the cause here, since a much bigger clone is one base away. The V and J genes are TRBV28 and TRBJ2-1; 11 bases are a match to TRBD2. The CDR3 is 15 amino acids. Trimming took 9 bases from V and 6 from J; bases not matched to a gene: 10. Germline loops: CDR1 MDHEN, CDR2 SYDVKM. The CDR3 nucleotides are TGTGCCAGGAGTGTAGCGGGAGGGCCGGGCAATGAGCAGTTCTTC. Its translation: CARSVAGGPGNEQFF.

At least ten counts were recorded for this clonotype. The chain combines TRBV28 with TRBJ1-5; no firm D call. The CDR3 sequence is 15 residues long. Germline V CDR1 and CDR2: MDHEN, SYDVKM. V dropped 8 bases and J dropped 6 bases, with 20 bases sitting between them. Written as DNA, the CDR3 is TGTGCCAGCCGCCAGACCCCGGGGAAAAGTCAGCCCCAGCATTTT. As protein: CASRQTPGKSQPQHF.